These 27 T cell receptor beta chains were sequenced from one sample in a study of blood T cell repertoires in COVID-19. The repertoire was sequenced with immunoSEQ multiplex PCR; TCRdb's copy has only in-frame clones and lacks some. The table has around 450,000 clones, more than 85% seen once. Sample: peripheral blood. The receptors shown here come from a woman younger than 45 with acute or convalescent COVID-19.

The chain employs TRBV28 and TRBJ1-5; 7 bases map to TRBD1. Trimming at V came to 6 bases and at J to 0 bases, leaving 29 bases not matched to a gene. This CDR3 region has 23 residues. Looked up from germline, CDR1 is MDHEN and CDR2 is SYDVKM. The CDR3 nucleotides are TGTGCCAGCAGCCCAGTCGTAGGGGCCCTGACAGGGACCATCCTATATAGCAATCAGCCCCAGCATTTT. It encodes CASSPVVGALTGTILYSNQPQHF. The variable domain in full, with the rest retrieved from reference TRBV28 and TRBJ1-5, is DVKVTQSSRYLVKRTGEKVFLECVQDMDHENMFWYRQDPGLGLRLIYFSYDVKMKEKGDIPEGYSVSREKKERFSLILESASTNQTSMYLCASSPVVGALTGTILYSNQPQHFGDGTRLSIL.

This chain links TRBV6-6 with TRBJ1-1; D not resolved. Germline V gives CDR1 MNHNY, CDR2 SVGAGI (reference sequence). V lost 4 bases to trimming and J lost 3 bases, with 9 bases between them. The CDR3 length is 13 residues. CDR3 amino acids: CASSSFFDTEAFF. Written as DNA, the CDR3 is TGTGCCAGCAGTTCCTTTTTTGACACTGAAGCTTTCTTT.

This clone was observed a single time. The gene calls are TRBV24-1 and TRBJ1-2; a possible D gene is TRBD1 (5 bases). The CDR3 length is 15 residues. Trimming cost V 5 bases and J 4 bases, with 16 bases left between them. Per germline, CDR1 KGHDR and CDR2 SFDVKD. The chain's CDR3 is CATSGPSRGGYGYTF. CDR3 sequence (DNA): TGTGCCACCAGTGGTCCCTCTCGGGGGGGCTATGGCTACACCTTC.

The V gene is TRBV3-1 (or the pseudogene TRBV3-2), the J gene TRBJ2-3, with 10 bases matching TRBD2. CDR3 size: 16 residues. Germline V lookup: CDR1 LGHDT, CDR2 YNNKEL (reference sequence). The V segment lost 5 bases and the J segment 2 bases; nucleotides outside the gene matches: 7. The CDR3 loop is CASSSIAGGFTDTQYF. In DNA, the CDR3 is TGTGCCAGCAGCTCAATAGCGGGGGGCTTCACAGATACGCAGTATTTT.

CDR3 amino acids: CASSLDLGLSEAFF. The CDR3 region has the DNA TGTGCCAGCAGTTTAGACTTGGGTCTATCTGAAGCTTTCTTT. The chain recombines TRBV28 with TRBJ1-1, with D unclear. Per the germline V gene, CDR1 is MDHEN and CDR2 is SYDVKM. The CDR3 covers 14 residues. Trimming shortened V by 2 bases and J by 6 bases, and 13 bases separated the two germline ends.

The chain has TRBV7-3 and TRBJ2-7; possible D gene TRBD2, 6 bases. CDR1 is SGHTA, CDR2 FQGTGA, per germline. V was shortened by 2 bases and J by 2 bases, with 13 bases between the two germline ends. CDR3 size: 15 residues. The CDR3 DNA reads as TGTGCCAGCAGCTTAGGTGCGGGGCGCCCCTACGAGCAGTACTTC. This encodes CASSLGAGRPYEQYF. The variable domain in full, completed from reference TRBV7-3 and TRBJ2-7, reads GAGVSQTPSNKVTEKGKYVELRCDPISGHTALYWYRQSLGQGPEFLIYFQGTGAADDSGLPNDRFFAVRPEGSVSTLKIQRTERGDSAVYLCASSLGAGRPYEQYFGPGTRLTVT.

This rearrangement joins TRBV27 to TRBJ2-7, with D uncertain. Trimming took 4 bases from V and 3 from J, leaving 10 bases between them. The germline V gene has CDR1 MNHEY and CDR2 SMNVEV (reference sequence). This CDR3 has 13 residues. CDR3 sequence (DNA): TGTGCCAGCAGTTCCCTAGTGAGCTACGAGCAGTACTTC. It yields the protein CASSSLVSYEQYF.

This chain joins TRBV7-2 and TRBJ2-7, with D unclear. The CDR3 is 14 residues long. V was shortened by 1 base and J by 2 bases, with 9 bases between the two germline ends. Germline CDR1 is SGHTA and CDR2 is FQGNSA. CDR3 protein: CASSLVGLTYEQYF. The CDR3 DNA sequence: TGTGCCAGCAGCTTAGTCGGTCTCACCTACGAGCAGTACTTC.

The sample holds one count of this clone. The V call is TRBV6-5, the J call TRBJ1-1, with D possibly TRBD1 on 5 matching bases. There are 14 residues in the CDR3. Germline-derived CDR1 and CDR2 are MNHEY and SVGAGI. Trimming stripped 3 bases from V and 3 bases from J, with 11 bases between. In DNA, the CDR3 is TGTGCCAGCAGTTATGCAGGGTTGGACACTGAAGCTTTCTTT. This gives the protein CASSYAGLDTEAFF.

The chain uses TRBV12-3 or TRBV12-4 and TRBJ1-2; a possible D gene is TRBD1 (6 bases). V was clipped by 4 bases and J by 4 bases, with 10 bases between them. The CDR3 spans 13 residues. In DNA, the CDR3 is TGTGCCAGCAGTTGGACAGTCCTCTATGGCTACACCTTC. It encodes CASSWTVLYGYTF.

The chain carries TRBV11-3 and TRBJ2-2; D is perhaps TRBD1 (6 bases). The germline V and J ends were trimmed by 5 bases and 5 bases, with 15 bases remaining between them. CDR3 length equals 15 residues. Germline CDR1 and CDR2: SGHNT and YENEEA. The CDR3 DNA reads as TGTGCCAGCAGCCTGGACAGTCTGGGAACCGGGGAGCTGTTTTTT. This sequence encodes CASSLDSLGTGELFF.

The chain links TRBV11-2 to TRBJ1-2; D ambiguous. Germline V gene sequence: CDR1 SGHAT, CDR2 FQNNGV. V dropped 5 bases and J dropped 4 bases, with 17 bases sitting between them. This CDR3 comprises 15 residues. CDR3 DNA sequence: TGTGCCAGCAGCCCCACCGGGTCTAGCGTCTATGGCTACACCTTC. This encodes CASSPTGSSVYGYTF.

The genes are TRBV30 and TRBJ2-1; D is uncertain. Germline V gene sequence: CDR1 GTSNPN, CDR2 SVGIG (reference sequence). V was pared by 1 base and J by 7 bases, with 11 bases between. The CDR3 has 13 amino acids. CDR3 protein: CAWSASSWNEQFF. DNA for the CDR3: TGTGCCTGGAGTGCTTCGAGCTGGAATGAGCAGTTCTTC. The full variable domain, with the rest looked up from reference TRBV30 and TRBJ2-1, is SQTIHQWPATLVQPVGSPLSLECTVEGTSNPNLYWYRQAAGRGLQLLFYSVGIGQISSEVPQNLSASRPQDRQFILSSKKLLLSDSGFYLCAWSASSWNEQFFGPGTRLTVL.

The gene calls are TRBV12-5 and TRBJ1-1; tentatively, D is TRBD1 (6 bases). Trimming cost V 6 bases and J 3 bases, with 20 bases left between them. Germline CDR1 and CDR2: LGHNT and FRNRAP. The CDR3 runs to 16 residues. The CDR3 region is CASGLLYRAGYTEAFF. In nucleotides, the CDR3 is TGTGCTAGTGGCCTCCTCTACAGGGCTGGGTACACTGAAGCTTTCTTT.

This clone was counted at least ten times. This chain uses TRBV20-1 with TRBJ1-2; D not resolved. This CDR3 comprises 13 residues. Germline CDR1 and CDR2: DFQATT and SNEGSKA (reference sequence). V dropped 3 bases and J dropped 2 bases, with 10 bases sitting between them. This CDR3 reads CSASMRINYGYTF. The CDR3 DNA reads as TGCAGTGCTAGTATGAGGATAAACTATGGCTACACCTTC.

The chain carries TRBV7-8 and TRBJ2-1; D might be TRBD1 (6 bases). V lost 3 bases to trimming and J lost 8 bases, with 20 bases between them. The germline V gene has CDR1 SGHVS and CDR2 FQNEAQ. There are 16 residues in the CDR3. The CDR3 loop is CASSFSGASLRDEQFF. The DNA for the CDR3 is TGTGCCAGCAGCTTCTCAGGGGCCTCCTTGCGGGATGAGCAGTTCTTC.

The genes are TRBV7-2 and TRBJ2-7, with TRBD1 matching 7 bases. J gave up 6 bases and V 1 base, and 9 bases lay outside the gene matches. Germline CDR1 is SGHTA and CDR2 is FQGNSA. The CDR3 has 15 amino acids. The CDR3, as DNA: TGTGCCAGCAGCTTAGATGCAGGGGGTTTGCGCGAGCAGTACTTC. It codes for CASSLDAGGLREQYF. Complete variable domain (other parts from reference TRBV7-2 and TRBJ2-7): GAGVSQSPSNKVTEKGKDVELRCDPISGHTALYWYRQSLGQGLEFLIYFQGNSAPDKSGLPSDRFSAERTGGSVSTLTIQRTQQEDSAVYLCASSLDAGGLREQYFGPGTRLTVT.

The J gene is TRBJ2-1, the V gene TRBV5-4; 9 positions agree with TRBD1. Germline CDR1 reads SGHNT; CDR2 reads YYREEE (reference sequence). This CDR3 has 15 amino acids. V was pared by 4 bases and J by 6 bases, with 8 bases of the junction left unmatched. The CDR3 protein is CASSRDRARVNEQFF. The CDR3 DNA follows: TGTGCCAGCAGCCGGGACAGGGCTCGTGTCAATGAGCAGTTCTTC.

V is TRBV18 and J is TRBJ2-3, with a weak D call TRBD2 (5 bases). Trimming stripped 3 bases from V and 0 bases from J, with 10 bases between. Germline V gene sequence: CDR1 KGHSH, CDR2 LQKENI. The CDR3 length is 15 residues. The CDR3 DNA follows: TGTGCCAGCTCACCCGGACTTTCTAGCACAGATACGCAGTATTTT. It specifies CASSPGLSSTDTQYF.

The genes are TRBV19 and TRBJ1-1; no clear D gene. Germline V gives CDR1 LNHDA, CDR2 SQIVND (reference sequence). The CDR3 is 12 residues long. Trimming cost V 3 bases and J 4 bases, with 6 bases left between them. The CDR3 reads CASSMTATEAFF. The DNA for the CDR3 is TGTGCCAGTAGTATGACTGCCACTGAAGCTTTCTTT.

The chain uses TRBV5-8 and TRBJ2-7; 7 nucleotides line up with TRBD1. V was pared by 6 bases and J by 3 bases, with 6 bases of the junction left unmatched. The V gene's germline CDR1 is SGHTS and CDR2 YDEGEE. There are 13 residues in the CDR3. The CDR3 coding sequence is TGTGCCAGCAAGAATACAGGGGTCTACGAGCAGTACTTC. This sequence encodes CASKNTGVYEQYF.

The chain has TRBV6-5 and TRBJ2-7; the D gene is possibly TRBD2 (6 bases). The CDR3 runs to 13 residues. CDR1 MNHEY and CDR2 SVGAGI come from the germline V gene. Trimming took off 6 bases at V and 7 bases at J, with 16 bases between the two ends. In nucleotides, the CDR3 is TGTGCCAGCAGGGGACGGGGGAGAAGGGAGCAGTACTTC. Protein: CASRGRGRREQYF.

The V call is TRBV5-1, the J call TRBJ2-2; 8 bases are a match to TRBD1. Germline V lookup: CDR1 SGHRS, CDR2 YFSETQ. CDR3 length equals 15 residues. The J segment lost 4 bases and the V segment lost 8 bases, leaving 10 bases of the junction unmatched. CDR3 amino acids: CASHPGQVLTGELFF. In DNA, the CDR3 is TGCGCCAGTCATCCGGGACAGGTTCTCACCGGGGAGCTGTTTTTT.

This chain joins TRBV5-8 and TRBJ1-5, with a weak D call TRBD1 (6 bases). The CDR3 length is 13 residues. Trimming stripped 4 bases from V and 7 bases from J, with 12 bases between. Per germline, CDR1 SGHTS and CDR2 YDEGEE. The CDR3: CASSGGGGQPQHF. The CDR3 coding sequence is TGTGCCAGCAGCGGCGGGGGCGGACAGCCCCAGCATTTT.

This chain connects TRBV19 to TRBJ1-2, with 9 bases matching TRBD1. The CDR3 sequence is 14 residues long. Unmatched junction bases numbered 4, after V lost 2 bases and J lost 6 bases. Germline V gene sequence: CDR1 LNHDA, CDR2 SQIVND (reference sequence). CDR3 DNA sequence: TGTGCCAGTAGTATACGGGACAGGGTGCATGGCTACACCTTC. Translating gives CASSIRDRVHGYTF.

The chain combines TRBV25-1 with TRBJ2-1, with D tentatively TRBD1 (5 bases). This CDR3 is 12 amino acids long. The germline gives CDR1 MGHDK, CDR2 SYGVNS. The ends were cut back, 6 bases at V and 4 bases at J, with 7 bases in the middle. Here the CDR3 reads CASRQGYNEQFF. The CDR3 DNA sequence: TGTGCCAGCAGGCAGGGATACAATGAGCAGTTCTTC. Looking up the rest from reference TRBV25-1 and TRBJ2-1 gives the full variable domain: EADIYQTPRYLVIGTGKKITLECSQTMGHDKMYWYQQDPGMELHLIHYSYGVNSTEKGDLSSESTVSRIRTEHFPLTLESARPSHTSQYLCASRQGYNEQFFGPGTRLTVL.

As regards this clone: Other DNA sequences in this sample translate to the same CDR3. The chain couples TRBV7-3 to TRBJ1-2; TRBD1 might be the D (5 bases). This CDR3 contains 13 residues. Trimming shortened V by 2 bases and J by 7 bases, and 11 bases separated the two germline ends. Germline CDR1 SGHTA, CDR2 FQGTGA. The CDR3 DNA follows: TGTGCCAGCAGCTTAGGCGGGGCTGGTGGCTACACCTTC. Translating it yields CASSLGGAGGYTF.